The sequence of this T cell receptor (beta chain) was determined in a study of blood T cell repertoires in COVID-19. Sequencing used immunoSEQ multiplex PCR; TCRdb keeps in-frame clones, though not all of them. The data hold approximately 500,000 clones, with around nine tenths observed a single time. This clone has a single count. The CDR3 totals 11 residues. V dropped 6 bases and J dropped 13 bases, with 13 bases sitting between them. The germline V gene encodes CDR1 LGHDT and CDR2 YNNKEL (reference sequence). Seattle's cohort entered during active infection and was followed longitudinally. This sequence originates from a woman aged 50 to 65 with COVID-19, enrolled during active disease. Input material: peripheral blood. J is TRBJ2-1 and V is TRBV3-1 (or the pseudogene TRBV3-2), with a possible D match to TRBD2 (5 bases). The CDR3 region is CASRLDGDQFF. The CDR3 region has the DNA TGTGCCAGCAGACTAGACGGGGATCAGTTCTTC.